These 15 T cell receptor beta chains were sequenced from one sample in a study of blood T cell repertoires in COVID-19. Data came from immunoSEQ multiplex PCR; TCRdb stores just in-frame clones and leaves some out. This sample has approximately 150,000 clones, with 84% found just once. The sample consisted of peripheral blood. These receptors originate from a woman of 80 years or more with acute or convalescent COVID-19.

This chain connects TRBV7-2 to TRBJ1-1; 10 positions match TRBD1. V trimming: 3 bases; J trimming: 1 base; junction bases outside the gene matches: 5. Per germline, CDR1 SGHTA and CDR2 FQGNSA. This CDR3 comprises 16 residues. The CDR3 DNA follows: TGTGCCAGCAGCTTGTGGGACAGGGGCTCGAACACTGAAGCTTTCTTT. Translating it yields CASSLWDRGSNTEAFF.

This rearrangement joins TRBV6-5 to TRBJ1-2; 7 nucleotides match TRBD1. V trimming: 6 bases; J trimming: 0 bases; junction bases outside the gene matches: 7. This CDR3 has 15 amino acids. CDR1 is MNHEY and CDR2 is SVGAGI in the germline V gene. The CDR3 protein is CASRSTGTANYGYTF. As DNA, the CDR3 is TGTGCCAGCAGATCGACCGGGACAGCTAACTATGGCTACACCTTC.

V usage is TRBV4-2 and J usage is TRBJ2-3, with TRBD2 matching 10 bases. The CDR3 contains 16 residues. The J segment lost 6 bases and the V segment lost 3 bases, leaving 9 bases of the junction unmatched. Germline CDR1 and CDR2: LGHNA and YNFKEQ. In DNA form, the CDR3 reads TGTGCCAGCAGCCAGGGAGCGGGGGGGCCCGGGGATACGCAGTATTTT. It codes for CASSQGAGGPGDTQYF.

CDR3: CSASVGQGYRGTQYF. The CDR3, as DNA: TGCAGTGCTAGTGTGGGACAGGGGTATAGGGGGACCCAGTACTTC. This chain connects TRBV20-1 to TRBJ2-5; 10 nucleotides agree with TRBD1. V lost 3 bases and J lost 7; bases outside the gene matches: 11. The CDR3 contains 15 residues. Per the germline V gene, CDR1 is DFQATT and CDR2 is SNEGSKA (reference sequence).

The gene calls are TRBV28 and TRBJ1-3, with D maybe TRBD1 (5 bases). This CDR3 is built from 17 residues. Germline V CDR1 and CDR2: MDHEN, SYDVKM. V shed 2 bases and J shed 0 bases, with 14 bases lying between them. The chain's CDR3 is CASSLGQGKISGNTIYF. The CDR3 bases are TGTGCCAGCAGTTTAGGGCAGGGCAAGATCTCTGGAAACACCATATATTTT.

The chain joins TRBV11-3 to TRBJ2-5, with 9 bases fitting TRBD2. Germline V CDR1 and CDR2: SGHNT, YENEEA. Trimming removed 5 bases from V and 1 base from J; junction bases left unmatched: 8. The length of the CDR3 is 16 residues. CDR3 residues: CASSHGTGLAQETQYF. In nucleotides, the CDR3 is TGTGCCAGCAGCCACGGGACGGGACTAGCCCAAGAGACCCAGTACTTC.

V is TRBV27 and J is TRBJ2-7; TRBD2 matches 7 bases. J gave up 3 bases and V 3 bases, and 11 bases lay outside the gene matches. Germline CDR1 reads MNHEY; CDR2 reads SMNVEV (reference sequence). The CDR3 contains 16 residues. The chain's CDR3 is CASSFALGGGNYEQYF. The CDR3 DNA sequence: TGTGCCAGCAGTTTCGCCCTGGGGGGGGGAAACTACGAGCAGTACTTC.

This sequence joins TRBV27 and TRBJ2-7; 13 nucleotides align to TRBD2. Germline lookup yields CDR1 MNHEY and CDR2 SMNVEV (reference sequence). This CDR3 comprises 16 residues. Trimming cost V 5 bases and J 5 bases; bases outside gene matches: 9. The CDR3 protein is CASSTILAGGYDEQYF. The CDR3 DNA sequence: TGTGCCAGCAGTACAATACTAGCGGGAGGGTATGACGAGCAGTACTTC.

The chain employs TRBV19 and TRBJ2-6, with D uncertain. Germline V gene sequence: CDR1 LNHDA, CDR2 SQIVND (reference sequence). V lost 7 bases and J 0 bases, leaving 4 bases between the germline ends. The CDR3 is 13 residues long. This CDR3 is CASINSGANVLTF. Written as DNA, the CDR3 is TGTGCCAGTATTAACTCTGGGGCCAACGTCCTGACTTTC.

The chain recombines TRBV19 with TRBJ2-7, with TRBD2 matching 10 bases. V shed 5 bases, J shed 0 bases, and the junction held 1 base outside the gene matches. The germline CDR1 and CDR2 sequences are LNHDA and SQIVND (reference sequence). CDR3 length: 14 residues. The CDR3 sequence is CASSRTSGSYEQYF. The CDR3 DNA reads TGTGCCAGTAGTCGGACTAGCGGCTCCTACGAGCAGTACTTC.

The sample holds a few counts of this clone. The chain links TRBV29-1 to TRBJ2-1, with D unclear. Germline V gene lookup returns CDR1 SQVTM and CDR2 ANQGSEA. V was trimmed by 4 bases and J by 3 bases, leaving 10 bases between them. CDR3 length equals 13 residues. CDR3 loop: CSVVWRNYNEQFF. DNA of the CDR3: TGCAGCGTTGTTTGGCGGAACTACAATGAGCAGTTCTTC.

The genes are TRBV24-1 and TRBJ2-4; D may be TRBD1 (5 bases). Trimming left V 7 bases short and J 0 bases short, with 18 bases between. CDR1 and CDR2 from the germline V gene are KGHDR and SFDVKD. This CDR3 region has 17 residues. Here the CDR3 reads CATSQRQQLLAKNIQYF. CDR3 in DNA: TGTGCCACCAGCCAAAGACAGCAACTGCTAGCCAAAAACATTCAGTACTTC.

The chain couples TRBV7-6 to TRBJ2-2; 11 positions match TRBD2. Trimming cost V 0 bases and J 3 bases; bases outside gene matches: 3. The CDR3 loop spans 17 amino acids. Per germline, CDR1 SGHVS and CDR2 FNYEAQ. In nucleotides, the CDR3 is TGTGCCAGCAGCTTAGCTAGCGGGGGGGCTTACACCGGGGAGCTGTTTTTT. Translated: CASSLASGGAYTGELFF.

The rearrangement links TRBV19 to TRBJ1-2; no clear D gene. The length of the CDR3 is 16 residues. Germline V CDR1 and CDR2: LNHDA, SQIVND (reference sequence). The V end lost 5 bases, the J end lost 7 bases, and 23 bases lay between the germline ends. This chain's CDR3 is CASSAQRPGFSGGYTF. The CDR3 bases are TGTGCCAGTAGTGCCCAACGGCCCGGCTTCTCGGGTGGCTACACCTTC. Drawing the rest from reference TRBV19 and TRBJ1-2, the complete variable domain is DGGITQSPKYLFRKEGQNVTLSCEQNLNHDAMYWYRQDPGQGLRLIYYSQIVNDFQKGDIAEGYSVSREKKESFPLTVTSAQKNPTAFYLCASSAQRPGFSGGYTFGSGTRLTVV.

The rearrangement uses TRBV7-9 and TRBJ1-5, with D unresolved. With 1 base removed from V and 0 bases from J, the gap between germline ends came to 4 bases. Germline V gene data show CDR1 as SEHNR and CDR2 as FQNEAQ (reference sequence). CDR3 length: 14 residues. CDR3: CASSLGDSNQPQHF. The CDR3 region has the DNA TGTGCCAGCAGCTTAGGAGATAGCAATCAGCCCCAGCATTTT.